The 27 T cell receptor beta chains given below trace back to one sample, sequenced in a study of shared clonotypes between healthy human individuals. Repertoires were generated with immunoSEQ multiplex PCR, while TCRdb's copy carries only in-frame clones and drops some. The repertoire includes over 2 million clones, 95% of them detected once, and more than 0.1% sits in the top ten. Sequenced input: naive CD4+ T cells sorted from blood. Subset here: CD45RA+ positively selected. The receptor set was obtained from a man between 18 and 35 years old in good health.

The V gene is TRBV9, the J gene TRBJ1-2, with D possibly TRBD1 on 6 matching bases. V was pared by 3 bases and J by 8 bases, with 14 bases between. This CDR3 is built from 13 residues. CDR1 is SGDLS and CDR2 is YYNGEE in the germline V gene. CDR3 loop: CASSGDNPWGYTF. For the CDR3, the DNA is TGTGCCAGCAGCGGGGACAATCCTTGGGGCTACACCTTC.

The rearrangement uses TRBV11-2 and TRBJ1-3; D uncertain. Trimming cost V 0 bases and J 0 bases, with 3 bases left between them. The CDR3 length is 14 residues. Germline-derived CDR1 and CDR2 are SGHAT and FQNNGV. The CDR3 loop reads CASSLDNSGNTIYF. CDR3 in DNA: TGTGCCAGCAGCTTAGATAACTCTGGAAACACCATATATTTT.

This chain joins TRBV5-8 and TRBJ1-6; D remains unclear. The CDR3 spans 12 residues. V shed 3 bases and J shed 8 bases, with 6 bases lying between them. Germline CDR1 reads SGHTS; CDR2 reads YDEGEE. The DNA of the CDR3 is TGTGCCAGCAGCTGGTTTGATTCACCCCTCCACTTT. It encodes CASSWFDSPLHF.

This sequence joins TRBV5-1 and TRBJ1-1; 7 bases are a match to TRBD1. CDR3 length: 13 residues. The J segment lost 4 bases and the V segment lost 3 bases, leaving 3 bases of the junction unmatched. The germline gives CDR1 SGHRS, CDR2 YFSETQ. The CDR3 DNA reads TGCGCCAGCAGCTCGACAGGGTTCACTGAAGCTTTCTTT. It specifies CASSSTGFTEAFF.

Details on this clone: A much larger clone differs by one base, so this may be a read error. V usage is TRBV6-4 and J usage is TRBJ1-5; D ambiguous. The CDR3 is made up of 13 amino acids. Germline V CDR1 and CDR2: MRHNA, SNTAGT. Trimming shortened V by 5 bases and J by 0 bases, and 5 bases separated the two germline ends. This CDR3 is CASSQDSNQPQHF. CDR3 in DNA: TGTGCCAGCAGTCAGGATAGCAATCAGCCCCAGCATTTT.

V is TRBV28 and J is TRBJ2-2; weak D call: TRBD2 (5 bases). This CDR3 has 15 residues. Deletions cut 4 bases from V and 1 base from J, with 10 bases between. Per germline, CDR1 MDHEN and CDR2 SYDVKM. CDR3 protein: CASSSEGVNTGELFF. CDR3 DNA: TGTGCCAGCAGTTCCGAGGGCGTGAACACCGGGGAGCTGTTTTTT.

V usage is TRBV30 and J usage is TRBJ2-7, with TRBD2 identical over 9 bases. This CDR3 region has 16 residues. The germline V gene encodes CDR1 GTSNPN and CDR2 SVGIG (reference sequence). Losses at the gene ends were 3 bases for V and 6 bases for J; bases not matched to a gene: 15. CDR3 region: CAWSQPGLAGRGEQYF. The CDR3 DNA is TGTGCCTGGAGCCAGCCGGGGCTAGCGGGGCGAGGCGAGCAGTACTTC.

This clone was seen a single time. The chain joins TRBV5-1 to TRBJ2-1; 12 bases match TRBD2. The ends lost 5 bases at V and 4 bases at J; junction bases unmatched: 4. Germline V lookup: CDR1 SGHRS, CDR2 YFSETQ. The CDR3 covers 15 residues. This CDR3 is CASRPGTSGYNEQFF. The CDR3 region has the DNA TGCGCCAGCAGGCCCGGGACTAGCGGGTACAATGAGCAGTTCTTC.

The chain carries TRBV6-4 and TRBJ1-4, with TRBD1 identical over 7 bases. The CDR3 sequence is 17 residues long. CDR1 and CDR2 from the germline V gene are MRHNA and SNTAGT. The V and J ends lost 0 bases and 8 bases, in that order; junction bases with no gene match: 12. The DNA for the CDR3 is TGTGCCAGCAGTGACTCGAGTCCCCAGGGGGTGGAGGAAAAACTGTTTTTT. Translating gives CASSDSSPQGVEEKLFF.

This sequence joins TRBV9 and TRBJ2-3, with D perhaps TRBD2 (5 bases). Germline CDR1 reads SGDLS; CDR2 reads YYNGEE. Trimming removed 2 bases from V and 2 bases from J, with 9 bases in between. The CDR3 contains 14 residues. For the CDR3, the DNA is TGTGCCAGCAGCGTGAGGGCCTCCACAGATACGCAGTATTTT. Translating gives CASSVRASTDTQYF.

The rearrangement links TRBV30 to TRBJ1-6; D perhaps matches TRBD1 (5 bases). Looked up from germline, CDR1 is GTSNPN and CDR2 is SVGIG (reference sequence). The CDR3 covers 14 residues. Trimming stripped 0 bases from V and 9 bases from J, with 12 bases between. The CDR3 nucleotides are TGTGCCTGGAGTGTAGAGGGGTTTGGTTCACCCCTCCACTTT. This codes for CAWSVEGFGSPLHF. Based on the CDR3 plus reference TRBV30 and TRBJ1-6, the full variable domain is SQTIHQWPATLVQPVGSPLSLECTVEGTSNPNLYWYRQAAGRGLQLLFYSVGIGQISSEVPQNLSASRPQDRQFILSSKKLLLSDSGFYLCAWSVEGFGSPLHFGNGTRLTVT.

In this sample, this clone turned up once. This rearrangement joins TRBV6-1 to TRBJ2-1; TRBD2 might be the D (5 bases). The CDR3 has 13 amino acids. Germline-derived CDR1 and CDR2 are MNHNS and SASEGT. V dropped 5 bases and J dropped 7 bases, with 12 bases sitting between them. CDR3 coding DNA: TGTGCCAGCAGTAGCGGAAGGCAGAATGAGCAGTTCTTC. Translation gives CASSSGRQNEQFF.

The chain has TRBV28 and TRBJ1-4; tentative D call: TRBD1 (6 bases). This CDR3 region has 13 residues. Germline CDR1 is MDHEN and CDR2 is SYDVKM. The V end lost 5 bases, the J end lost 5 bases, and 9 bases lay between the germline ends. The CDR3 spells CASSEGGNEKLFF. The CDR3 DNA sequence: TGTGCCAGCAGTGAAGGGGGGAATGAAAAACTGTTTTTT.

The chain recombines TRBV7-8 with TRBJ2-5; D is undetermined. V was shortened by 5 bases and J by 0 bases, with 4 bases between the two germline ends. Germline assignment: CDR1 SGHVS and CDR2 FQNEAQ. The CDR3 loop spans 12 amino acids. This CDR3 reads CASSAYQETQYF. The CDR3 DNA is TGTGCCAGCAGCGCGTACCAAGAGACCCAGTACTTC.

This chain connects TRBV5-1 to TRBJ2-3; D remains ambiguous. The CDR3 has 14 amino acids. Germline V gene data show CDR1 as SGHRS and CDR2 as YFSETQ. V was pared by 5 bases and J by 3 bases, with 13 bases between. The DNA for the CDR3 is TGCGCCAGCAGGTCTGGGGTTTGGACAGATACGCAGTATTTT. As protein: CASRSGVWTDTQYF. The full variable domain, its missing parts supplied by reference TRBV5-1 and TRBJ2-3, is KAGVTQTPRYLIKTRGQQVTLSCSPISGHRSVSWYQQTPGQGLQFLFEYFSETQRNKGNFPGRFSGRQFSNSRSEMNVSTLELGDSALYLCASRSGVWTDTQYFGPGTRLTVL.

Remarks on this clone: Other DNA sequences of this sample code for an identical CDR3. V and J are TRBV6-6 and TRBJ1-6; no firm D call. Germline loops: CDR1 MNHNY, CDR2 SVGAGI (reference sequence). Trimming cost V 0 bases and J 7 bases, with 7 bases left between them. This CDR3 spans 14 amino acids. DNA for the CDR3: TGTGCCAGCAGTTACTCTGGCGGGAATTCACCCCTCCACTTT. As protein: CASSYSGGNSPLHF.

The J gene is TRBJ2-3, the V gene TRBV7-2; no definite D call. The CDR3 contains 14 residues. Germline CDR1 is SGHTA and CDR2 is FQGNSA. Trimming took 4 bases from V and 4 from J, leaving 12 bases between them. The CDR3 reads CASSSHNGPDTQYF. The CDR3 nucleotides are TGTGCCAGCAGCTCTCACAATGGCCCAGATACGCAGTATTTT.

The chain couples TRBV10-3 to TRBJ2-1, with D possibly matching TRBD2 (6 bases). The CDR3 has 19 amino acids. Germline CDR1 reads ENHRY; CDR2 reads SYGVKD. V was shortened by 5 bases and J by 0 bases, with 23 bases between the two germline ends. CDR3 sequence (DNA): TGTGCCATCAGTCCCACCGGCGGGAATAGCGGCCTCTCCTACAATGAGCAGTTCTTC. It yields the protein CAISPTGGNSGLSYNEQFF.

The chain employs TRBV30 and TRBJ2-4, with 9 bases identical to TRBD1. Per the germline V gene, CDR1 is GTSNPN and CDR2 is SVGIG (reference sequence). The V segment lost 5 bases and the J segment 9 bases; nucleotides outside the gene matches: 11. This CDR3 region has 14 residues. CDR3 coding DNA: TGTGCCTGGGCCCCCGGGACAGGGTCAATCATTCAGTACTTC. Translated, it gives CAWAPGTGSIIQYF.

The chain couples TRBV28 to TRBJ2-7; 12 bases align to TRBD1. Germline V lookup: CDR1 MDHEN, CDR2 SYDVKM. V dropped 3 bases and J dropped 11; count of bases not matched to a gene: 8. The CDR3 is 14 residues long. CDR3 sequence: CASSFRDRGRHKYF. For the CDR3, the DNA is TGTGCCAGCAGTTTTCGGGACAGGGGGCGTCATAAGTACTTC.

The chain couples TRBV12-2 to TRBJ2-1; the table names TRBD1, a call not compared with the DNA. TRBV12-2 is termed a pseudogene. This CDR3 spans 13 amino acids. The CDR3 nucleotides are TGTGCAAGTCGCTTTAGGACAGCCAATGAGCAGTTCTTC. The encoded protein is CASRFRTANEQFF.

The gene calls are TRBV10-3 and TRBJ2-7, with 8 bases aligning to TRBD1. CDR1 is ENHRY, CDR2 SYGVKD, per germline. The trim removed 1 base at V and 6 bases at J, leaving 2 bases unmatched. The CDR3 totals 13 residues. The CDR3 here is CAISELQGGEQYF. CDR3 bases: TGTGCCATCAGTGAGTTACAGGGGGGCGAGCAGTACTTC.

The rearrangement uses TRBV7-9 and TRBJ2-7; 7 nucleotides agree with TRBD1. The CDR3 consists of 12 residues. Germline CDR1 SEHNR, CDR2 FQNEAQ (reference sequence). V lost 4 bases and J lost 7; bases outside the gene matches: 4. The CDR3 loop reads CASSSMDREQYF. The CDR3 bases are TGTGCCAGCAGCTCAATGGACAGGGAGCAGTACTTC. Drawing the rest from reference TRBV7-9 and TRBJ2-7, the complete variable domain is DTGVSQNPRHKITKRGQNVTFRCDPISEHNRLYWYRQTLGQGPEFLTYFQNEAQLEKSRLLSDRFSAERPKGSFSTLEIQRTEQGDSAMYLCASSSMDREQYFGPGTRLTVT.

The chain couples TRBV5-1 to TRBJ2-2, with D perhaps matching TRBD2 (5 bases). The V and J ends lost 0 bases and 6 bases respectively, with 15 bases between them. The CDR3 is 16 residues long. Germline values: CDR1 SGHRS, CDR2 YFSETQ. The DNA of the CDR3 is TGCGCCAGCAGCTTGGGAGGGCTGGAGTCGGCCGGGGAGCTGTTTTTT. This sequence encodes CASSLGGLESAGELFF.

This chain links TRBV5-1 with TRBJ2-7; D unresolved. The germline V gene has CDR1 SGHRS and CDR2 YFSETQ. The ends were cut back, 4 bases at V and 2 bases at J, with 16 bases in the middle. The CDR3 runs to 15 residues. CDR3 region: CASSAGGGGTYEQYF. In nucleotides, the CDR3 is TGCGCCAGCAGCGCCGGTGGCGGCGGCACCTACGAGCAGTACTTC.

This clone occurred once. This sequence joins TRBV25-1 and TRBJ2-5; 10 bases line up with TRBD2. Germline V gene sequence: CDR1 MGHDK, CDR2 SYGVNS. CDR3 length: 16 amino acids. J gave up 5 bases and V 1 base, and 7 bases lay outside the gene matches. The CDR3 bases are TGTGCCAGCAGTGAATGGAGCGGGGGGGCCCCGGAGACCCAGTACTTC. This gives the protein CASSEWSGGAPETQYF.

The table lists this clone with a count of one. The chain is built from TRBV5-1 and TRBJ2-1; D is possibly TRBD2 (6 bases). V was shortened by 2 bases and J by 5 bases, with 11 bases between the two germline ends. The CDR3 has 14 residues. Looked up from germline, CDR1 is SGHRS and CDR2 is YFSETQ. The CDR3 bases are TGCGCCAGCAGCTTCTCAGCGGGCAACAATGAGCAGTTCTTC. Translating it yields CASSFSAGNNEQFF.